This T cell receptor beta chain was identified during a study of T cell repertoires in cytomegalovirus infection. Study summary: It can be stated that public TCR beta signatures indicated CMV infection as well as a matching HLA type.

The ends lost 4 bases at V and 0 bases at J; junction bases unmatched: 12. Per the germline V gene, CDR1 is SGDLS and CDR2 is YYNGEE. The CDR3 covers 17 residues. TCRdb itself ran the reads through MiXCR, one entry per CDR3 protein. Of 450,000 to 550,000 distinct CDR3 sequences listed, 16% were seen once; the top ten hold roughly 25%. The V gene is TRBV9, the J gene TRBJ2-7; 8 positions agree with TRBD2. Sequenced: CD8+ T cells from PBMCs. The TCR originated in a human donor in good health (CMV status not recorded). Some clones in this sample may be carry-over from other donors' samples. Written as DNA, the CDR3 is TGTGCCAGCAGCCCCAACCCGGGGGGGCCCTTCTCCTACGAGCAGTACTTC. Translation gives CASSPNPGGPFSYEQYF.